The 26 T cell receptor beta chains in this list originate from one sample, sequenced in a study of blood T cell repertoires in COVID-19. Generated by immunoSEQ multiplex PCR, the TCRdb table keeps only in-frame clones and is missing some. The sample carries about 190,000 clones, around 85% recorded once. The sequenced sample was peripheral blood. Receptor source: a man aged 45-65 years who had recovered from COVID-19.

V and J are TRBV6-6 and TRBJ2-1; the match to TRBD2 covers 8 bases. CDR3 length equals 16 residues. V lost 0 bases, J lost 4 bases, and 5 bases stayed unmatched. Germline V gene lookup returns CDR1 MNHNY and CDR2 SVGAGI (reference sequence). Here the CDR3 reads CASSYSAGGGYNEQFF. CDR3 sequence (DNA): TGTGCCAGCAGTTACTCCGCCGGCGGGGGGTACAATGAGCAGTTCTTC.

This clone was picked up one time. J is TRBJ1-2 and V is TRBV6-2 or TRBV6-3, with a possible D match to TRBD1 (5 bases). Germline CDR1 MNHEY, CDR2 SVGEGT. This CDR3 has 16 amino acids. With 0 bases removed from V and 7 bases from J, the gap between germline ends came to 18 bases. This CDR3 reads CASSYSRGQGGFGYTF. The CDR3 region has the DNA TGTGCCAGCAGTTACTCCAGAGGGCAGGGAGGTTTTGGCTACACCTTC.

This clone was seen only once. V and J are TRBV5-1 and TRBJ2-1, with 10 bases aligning to TRBD1. There are 15 residues in the CDR3. J lost 7 bases, V lost 4 bases, and 8 bases had no gene match. In germline, CDR1 is SGHRS, CDR2 YFSETQ. The CDR3 protein is CASSEDRGGLNEQFF. Written as DNA, the CDR3 is TGCGCCAGCAGCGAGGACAGGGGGGGATTAAATGAGCAGTTCTTC.

The chain joins TRBV3-1 (or the pseudogene TRBV3-2) to TRBJ2-3, with no clear D. CDR3 length equals 12 residues. Trimming removed 0 bases at V and 8 bases at J, with 6 bases between. CDR1 is LGHDT, CDR2 YNNKEL, per germline (reference sequence). CDR3 residues: CASSQDRSTQYF. CDR3 nucleotides: TGTGCCAGCAGCCAAGATCGGAGTACGCAGTATTTT.

The chain links TRBV24-1 to TRBJ2-1, with 10 bases that match TRBD2. CDR3 length: 14 amino acids. The junction had 2 bases not matched to a gene; V was cut back by 4 bases and J by 6 bases. CDR1 KGHDR and CDR2 SFDVKD come from the germline V gene. In DNA, the CDR3 is TGTGCCACCAGTGACCGACTAGCGGGCAATGAGCAGTTCTTC. Translation: CATSDRLAGNEQFF.

The chain uses TRBV18 and TRBJ2-1; D is perhaps TRBD2 (6 bases). Germline V gene lookup returns CDR1 KGHSH and CDR2 LQKENI. Trimming removed 2 bases from V and 9 bases from J, with 8 bases in between. This CDR3 has 12 amino acids. The CDR3 here is CASSPTGSEQFF. CDR3 coding DNA: TGTGCCAGCTCACCAACCGGGAGTGAGCAGTTCTTC.

The sample holds one count of this clone. The chain is built from TRBV6-1 and TRBJ2-5, with 8 bases identical to TRBD1. V lost 2 bases and J lost 2; bases outside the gene matches: 4. From germline, CDR1 is MNHNS and CDR2 SASEGT. CDR3 length: 15 residues. The CDR3 DNA is TGTGCCAGCAGTGAAAACCGGGACAGGCAAGAGACCCAGTACTTC. The encoded protein is CASSENRDRQETQYF.

This rearrangement joins TRBV5-8 to TRBJ2-5; D may be TRBD2 (6 bases). The CDR3 sequence is 18 residues long. V shed 1 base and J shed 5 bases, with 24 bases lying between them. In germline, CDR1 is SGHTS, CDR2 YDEGEE. CDR3 sequence reads: CASSLSLTPAGWGETQYF. The CDR3 DNA is TGTGCCAGCAGCTTGTCGCTCACACCAGCGGGTTGGGGGGAGACCCAGTACTTC.

The chain is built from TRBV7-2 and TRBJ1-5; D may be TRBD1 (5 bases). Per germline, CDR1 SGHTA and CDR2 FQGNSA. The V end was cut by 1 base, the J end by 7 bases, with 14 bases between. The CDR3 has 15 residues. The DNA for the CDR3 is TGTGCCAGCAGCTTAGTCGGGGGGATAGAGCAGCCCCAGCATTTT. It specifies CASSLVGGIEQPQHF.

V gene TRBV19 combines with J gene TRBJ2-6, with TRBD1 as a possible D gene (5 bases). This CDR3 is built from 15 residues. The V and J ends lost 2 bases and 1 base respectively, with 6 bases between them. Germline V gene sequence: CDR1 LNHDA, CDR2 SQIVND (reference sequence). CDR3 protein: CASSIPGSGANVLTF. The CDR3 nucleotides read TGTGCCAGTAGTATACCAGGGTCTGGGGCCAACGTCCTGACTTTC.

The CDR3: CASLDRAGNTIYF. CDR3 nucleotide sequence: TGTGCCAGCTTAGACAGGGCTGGAAACACCATATATTTT. V is TRBV19 and J is TRBJ1-3; 7 bases are a match to TRBD1. The CDR3 contains 13 residues. V was clipped by 9 bases and J by 2 bases; unmatched bases: 4. Germline V gene sequence: CDR1 LNHDA, CDR2 SQIVND (reference sequence). The variable domain in full, completed from reference TRBV19 and TRBJ1-3, reads DGGITQSPKYLFRKEGQNVTLSCEQNLNHDAMYWYRQDPGQGLRLIYYSQIVNDFQKGDIAEGYSVSREKKESFPLTVTSAQKNPTAFYLCASLDRAGNTIYFGEGSWLTVV.

The chain joins TRBV27 to TRBJ2-5, with TRBD1 matching 8 bases. V dropped 6 bases and J dropped 1; count of bases not matched to a gene: 7. Germline CDR1 is MNHEY and CDR2 is SMNVEV (reference sequence). This CDR3 region has 15 residues. CDR3 amino acids: CASRTWTGPQETQYF. The CDR3 coding sequence is TGTGCCAGCAGGACCTGGACAGGGCCCCAAGAGACCCAGTACTTC.

This clone was detected a few times. The chain couples TRBV6-2 or TRBV6-3 to TRBJ1-1; maybe TRBD1 (6 bases). CDR1 MNHEY and CDR2 SVGEGT come from the germline V gene. Deletions cut 7 bases from V and 4 bases from J, with 16 bases between. The CDR3 loop spans 14 amino acids. The CDR3 loop reads CASTPGQIVTEAFF. In DNA, the CDR3 is TGTGCCAGCACCCCCGGACAGATCGTCACTGAAGCTTTCTTT.

V is TRBV4-3 and J is TRBJ2-2, with no clear D. V lost 2 bases and J lost 0, with 4 bases in between. The germline V gene encodes CDR1 LGHNA and CDR2 YSLEER. The CDR3 consists of 14 residues. This CDR3 reads CASSQPTNTGELFF. For the CDR3, the DNA is TGCGCCAGCAGCCAACCAACGAACACCGGGGAGCTGTTTTTT.

This sequence joins TRBV2 and TRBJ1-4; 9 bases are shared with TRBD1. The CDR3 is 15 amino acids. Germline CDR1 and CDR2: SNHLY and FYNNEI. The V segment lost 2 bases and the J segment 7 bases; nucleotides outside the gene matches: 5. This CDR3 is CASSEQGQGSEKLFF. CDR3 DNA: TGTGCCAGCAGTGAACAAGGACAGGGGAGTGAAAAACTGTTTTTT.

The chain recombines TRBV4-3 with TRBJ2-3; weak D call: TRBD2 (6 bases). This CDR3 has 15 residues. V lost 0 bases, J lost 6 bases, and 13 bases lay in between. The V gene's germline CDR1 is LGHNA and CDR2 YSLEER. CDR3: CASSQDHNGGDTQYF. The CDR3 nucleotides read TGCGCCAGCAGCCAAGATCATAATGGGGGGGATACGCAGTATTTT.

The rearrangement uses TRBV19 and TRBJ2-5; 10 bases match TRBD1. With V trimmed by 9 bases and J by 5 bases, 12 bases remained unmatched. This CDR3 has 15 residues. Germline V CDR1 and CDR2: LNHDA, SQIVND (reference sequence). CDR3 residues: CASTISSGQGETQYF. The DNA for the CDR3 is TGTGCCAGCACGATCTCTTCGGGACAGGGGGAGACCCAGTACTTC.

The rearrangement links TRBV11-2 to TRBJ2-5, with D tentatively TRBD2 (6 bases). Trimming took off 0 bases at V and 0 bases at J, with 14 bases between the two ends. Germline-derived CDR1 and CDR2 are SGHAT and FQNNGV. This CDR3 is 17 amino acids long. CDR3 DNA sequence: TGTGCCAGCAGCTTAGAGGCGTACGGACTAAACCAAGAGACCCAGTACTTC. This encodes CASSLEAYGLNQETQYF. Together with reference TRBV11-2 and TRBJ2-5, the CDR3 gives the full variable domain: EAGVAQSPRYKIIEKRQSVAFWCNPISGHATLYWYQQILGQGPKLLIQFQNNGVVDDSQLPKDRFSAERLKGVDSTLKIQPAKLEDSAVYLCASSLEAYGLNQETQYFGPGTRLLVL.

The chain recombines TRBV20-1 with TRBJ1-1; unclear D gene. Between the trimmed V and J ends, which lost 5 bases and 3 bases, there was a span of 7 bases. From germline, CDR1 is DFQATT and CDR2 SNEGSKA (reference sequence). This CDR3 comprises 11 residues. The CDR3 reads CSAVIDTEAFF. The CDR3 nucleotides are TGCAGTGCTGTCATTGACACTGAAGCTTTCTTT.

This clone was seen once. This chain links TRBV11-2 with TRBJ2-3; 7 bases agree with TRBD1. Per the germline V gene, CDR1 is SGHAT and CDR2 is FQNNGV. The CDR3 consists of 14 residues. The junction had 4 bases not matched to a gene; V was cut back by 0 bases and J by 7 bases. The chain's CDR3 is CASSLDWGQNTQYF. The CDR3 DNA follows: TGTGCCAGCAGCTTAGATTGGGGACAGAATACGCAGTATTTT.

The genes are TRBV28 and TRBJ2-7, with D unresolved. The germline V and J ends were trimmed by 3 bases and 7 bases, with 13 bases remaining between them. This CDR3 contains 13 residues. Looked up from germline, CDR1 is MDHEN and CDR2 is SYDVKM. The CDR3 here is CASSLETLEEQYF. The CDR3 region has the DNA TGTGCCAGCAGTTTGGAGACTCTCGAGGAGCAGTACTTC.

V and J are TRBV3-1 (or the pseudogene TRBV3-2) and TRBJ2-1; a possible D gene is TRBD2 (5 bases). The germline V and J ends were trimmed by 0 bases and 0 bases, with 6 bases remaining between them. This CDR3 has 15 amino acids. Germline V gene data show CDR1 as LGHDT and CDR2 as YNNKEL (reference sequence). The CDR3 spells CASSQEAVSYNEQFF. In DNA, the CDR3 is TGTGCCAGCAGCCAAGAAGCGGTCTCCTACAATGAGCAGTTCTTC.

This sequence joins TRBV28 and TRBJ2-1; 8 nucleotides agree with TRBD1. The CDR3 runs 17 residues. Germline CDR1 MDHEN, CDR2 SYDVKM. V dropped 5 bases and J dropped 1; count of bases not matched to a gene: 10. The CDR3 sequence is CASSPSSGGRSYNEQFF. The CDR3 DNA follows: TGTGCCAGCAGTCCATCTTCAGGGGGCCGGTCCTACAATGAGCAGTTCTTC.

V usage is TRBV3-1 (or the pseudogene TRBV3-2) and J usage is TRBJ2-1; 16 bases align to TRBD2. The germline CDR1 and CDR2 sequences are LGHDT and YNNKEL (reference sequence). This CDR3 has 20 residues. Losses at the gene ends were 1 base for V and 3 bases for J; bases not matched to a gene: 9. The CDR3 nucleotides read TGTGCCAGCAGCCAAGGGGCACTGGGACTAGCGGGAGGGCTCTACAATGAGCAGTTCTTC. Amino acids: CASSQGALGLAGGLYNEQFF.

This rearrangement joins TRBV12-3 or TRBV12-4 to TRBJ2-5, with TRBD1 as a possible D gene (6 bases). This CDR3 has 13 residues. Trimming left V 1 base short and J 3 bases short, with 6 bases between. The CDR3 spells CASSLGDKETQYF. The CDR3 nucleotides are TGTGCCAGCAGTTTAGGGGACAAAGAGACCCAGTACTTC.

The gene calls are TRBV19 and TRBJ1-2; D is perhaps TRBD1 (5 bases). The V and J ends lost 8 bases and 9 bases respectively, with 16 bases between them. Germline V gene lookup returns CDR1 LNHDA and CDR2 SQIVND (reference sequence). The CDR3 runs 12 residues. This CDR3 is CASWGGARSYTF. Here the CDR3 DNA reads TGTGCCAGTTGGGGAGGGGCGCGTAGCTACACCTTC.